Detailed here is one T cell receptor (beta chain). It has no known antigen specificity. No per-base quality is available; no much larger clone lies one base away. The library was produced with RT-PCR. The sequencer was an Illumina HiSeq 2500. Starting from the raw public reads, TCRdb applied fastp trimming at Q25, assembled clones with MiXCR and retained in-frame beta chains. Every entry covers one CDR3 protein and lists the most common genes and DNA from its rows. For this sample the table gives around 530,000 distinct CDR3 sequences, of which about an eighth were detected only once. Roughly 10% of the sample is held by the ten biggest clonotypes. These data originate in a study of response to subunit inactivated influenza vaccine (dated by TCRdb to the late 2010s). About the study as a whole: The study used deep quantitative T cell receptor repertoire profiling to track responses to a trivalent subunit inactivated influenza vaccine. General study outcomes and caveats: The authors suggested that each seasonal influenza vaccination may recruit only a limited number of new T cells.

The sample here was PBMCs from blood, taken on the day of vaccination. The sequence was collected from a man aged 50-60 years who received an inactivated influenza vaccine. Donor details come from another sample of the same person, matched by shared clones.

The sequenced DNA is TGTGCCAGCAGTTGGGGAGTTGGGCAGGCTTCACCCCTCCACTTT. Its product reads: CASSWGVGQASPLHF. The sequence links TRBV6-5 to TRBJ1-6, with the D gene call left open. V is reduced by 4 bases and J by 9 bases, leaving a spacing of 16 bases between them. The germline V gene specifies MNHEY as CDR1 and SVGAGI as CDR2. Including cysteine and phenylalanine, the CDR3 has 15 amino acids. Only the CDR3 region is kept as DNA, spanning 45 bases read in frame from base 1.